The source of this TCR beta chain is a study of control samples from healthy donors and cancer patients. Measured with immunoSEQ multiplex PCR; TCRdb has only the in-frame clones, and not every one. Of approximately 170,000 clones listed, nearly 90% are singletons. Germline lookup yields CDR1 MDHEN and CDR2 SYDVKM. Deletions cut 7 bases from V and 1 base from J, with 13 bases between. CDR3 size: 15 residues. The material sequenced was blood. The chain is built from TRBV28 and TRBJ1-4, with D hard to call. This TCR derives from a woman between 50 and 59 years old in good health. The CDR3: CASITEGGTNEKLFF. The CDR3 DNA sequence: TGTGCCAGCATCACCGAAGGAGGAACTAATGAAAAACTGTTTTTT.